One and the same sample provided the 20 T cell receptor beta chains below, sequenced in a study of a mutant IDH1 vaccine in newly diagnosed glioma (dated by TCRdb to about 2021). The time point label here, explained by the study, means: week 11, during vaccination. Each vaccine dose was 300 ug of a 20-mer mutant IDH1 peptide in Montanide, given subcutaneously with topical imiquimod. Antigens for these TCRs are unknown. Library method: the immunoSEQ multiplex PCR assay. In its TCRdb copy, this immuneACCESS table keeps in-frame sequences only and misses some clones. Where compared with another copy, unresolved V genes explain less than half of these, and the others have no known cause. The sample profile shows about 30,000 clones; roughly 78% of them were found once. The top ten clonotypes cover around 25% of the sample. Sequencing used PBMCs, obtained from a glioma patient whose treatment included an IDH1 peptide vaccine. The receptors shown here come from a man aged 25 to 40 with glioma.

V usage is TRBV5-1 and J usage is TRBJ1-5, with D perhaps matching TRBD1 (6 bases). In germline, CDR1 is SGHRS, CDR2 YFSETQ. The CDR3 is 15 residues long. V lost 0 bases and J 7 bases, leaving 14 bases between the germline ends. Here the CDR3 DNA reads TGCGCCAGCAGCTTGGTCGGGGGGCGGGAGCAGCCCCAGCATTTT. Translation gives CASSLVGGREQPQHF.

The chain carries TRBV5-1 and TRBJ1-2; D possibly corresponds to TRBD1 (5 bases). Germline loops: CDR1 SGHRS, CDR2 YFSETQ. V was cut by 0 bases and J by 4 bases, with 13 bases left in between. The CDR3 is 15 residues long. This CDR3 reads CASSLDRGDVYGYTF. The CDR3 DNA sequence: TGCGCCAGCAGCTTGGATCGGGGGGATGTCTATGGCTACACCTTC.

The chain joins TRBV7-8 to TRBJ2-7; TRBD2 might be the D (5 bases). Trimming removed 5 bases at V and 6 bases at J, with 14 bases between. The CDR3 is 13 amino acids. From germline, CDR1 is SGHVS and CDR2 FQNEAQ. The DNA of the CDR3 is TGTGCCAGCAGCCACGAGACCCGGGGCGAGCAGTACTTC. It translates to CASSHETRGEQYF.

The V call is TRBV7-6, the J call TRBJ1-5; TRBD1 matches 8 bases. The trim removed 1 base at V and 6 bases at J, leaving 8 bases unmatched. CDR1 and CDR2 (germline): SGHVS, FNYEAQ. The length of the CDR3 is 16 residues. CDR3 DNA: TGTGCCAGCAGCTTAGACGACAGGGGTGGTATTCAGCCCCAGCATTTT. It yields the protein CASSLDDRGGIQPQHF.

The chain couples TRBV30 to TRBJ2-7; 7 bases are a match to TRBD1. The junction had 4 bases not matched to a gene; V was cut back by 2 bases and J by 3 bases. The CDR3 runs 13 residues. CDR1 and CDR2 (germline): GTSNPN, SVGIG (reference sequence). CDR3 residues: CAWSPGGLYEQYF. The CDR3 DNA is TGTGCCTGGAGTCCAGGGGGTCTCTACGAGCAGTACTTC.

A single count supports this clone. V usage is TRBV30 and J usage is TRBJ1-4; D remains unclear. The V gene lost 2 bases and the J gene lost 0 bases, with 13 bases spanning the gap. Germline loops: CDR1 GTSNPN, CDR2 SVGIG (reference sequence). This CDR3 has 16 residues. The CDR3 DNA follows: TGTGCCTGGAGTTCCTATCGTACCACAACTAATGAAAAACTGTTTTTT. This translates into CAWSSYRTTTNEKLFF.

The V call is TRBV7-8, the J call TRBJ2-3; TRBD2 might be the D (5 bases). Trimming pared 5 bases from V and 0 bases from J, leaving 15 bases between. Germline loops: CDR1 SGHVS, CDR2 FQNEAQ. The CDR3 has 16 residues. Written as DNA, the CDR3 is TGTGCCAGCAGCCCCGGACTGCAGCCTAGCACAGATACGCAGTATTTT. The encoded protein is CASSPGLQPSTDTQYF. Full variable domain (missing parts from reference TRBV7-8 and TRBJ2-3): GAGVSQSPRYKVAKRGQDVALRCDPISGHVSLFWYQQALGQGPEFLTYFQNEAQLDKSGLPSDRFFAERPEGSVSTLKIQRTQQEDSAVYLCASSPGLQPSTDTQYFGPGTRLTVL.

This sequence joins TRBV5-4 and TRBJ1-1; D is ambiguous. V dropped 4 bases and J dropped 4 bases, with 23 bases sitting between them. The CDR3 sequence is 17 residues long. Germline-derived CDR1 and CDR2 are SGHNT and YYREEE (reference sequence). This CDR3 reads CASSTLEGLFGFTEAFF. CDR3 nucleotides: TGTGCCAGCAGCACCTTGGAAGGCCTTTTCGGATTCACTGAAGCTTTCTTT.

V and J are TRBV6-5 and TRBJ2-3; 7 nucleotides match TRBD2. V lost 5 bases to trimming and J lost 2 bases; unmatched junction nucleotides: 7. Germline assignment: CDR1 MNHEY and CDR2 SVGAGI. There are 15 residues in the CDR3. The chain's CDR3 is CASSPSGTNTDTQYF. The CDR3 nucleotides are TGTGCCAGCAGTCCGTCCGGGACTAACACAGATACGCAGTATTTT.

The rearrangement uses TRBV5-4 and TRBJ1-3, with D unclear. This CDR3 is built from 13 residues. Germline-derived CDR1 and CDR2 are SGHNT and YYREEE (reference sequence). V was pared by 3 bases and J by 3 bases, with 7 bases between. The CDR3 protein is CASSWAGGNTIYF. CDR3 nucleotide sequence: TGTGCCAGCAGCTGGGCCGGTGGAAACACCATATATTTT.

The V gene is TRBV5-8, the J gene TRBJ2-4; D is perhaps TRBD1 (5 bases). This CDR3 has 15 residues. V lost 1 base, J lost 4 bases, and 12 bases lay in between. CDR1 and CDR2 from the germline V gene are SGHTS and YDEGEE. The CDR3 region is CASSLYVGVKNIQYF. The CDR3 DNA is TGTGCCAGCAGCTTGTACGTAGGGGTGAAAAACATTCAGTACTTC.

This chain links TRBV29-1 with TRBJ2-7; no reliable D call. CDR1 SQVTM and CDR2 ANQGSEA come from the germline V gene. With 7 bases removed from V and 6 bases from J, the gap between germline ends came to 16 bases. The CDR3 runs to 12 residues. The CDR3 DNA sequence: TGCAGCGCAGGCGAACCCCTCTCCGAGCAGTACTTC. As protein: CSAGEPLSEQYF.

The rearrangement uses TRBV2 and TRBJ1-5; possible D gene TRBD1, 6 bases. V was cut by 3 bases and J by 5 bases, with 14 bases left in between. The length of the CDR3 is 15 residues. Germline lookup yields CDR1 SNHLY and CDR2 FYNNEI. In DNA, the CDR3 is TGTGCCAGCAGTGACTCCGGACAGAGGGATCAGCCCCAGCATTTT. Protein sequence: CASSDSGQRDQPQHF. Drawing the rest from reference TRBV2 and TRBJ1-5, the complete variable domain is EPEVTQTPSHQVTQMGQEVILRCVPISNHLYFYWYRQILGQKVEFLVSFYNNEISEKSEIFDDQFSVERPDGSNFTLKIRSTKLEDSAMYFCASSDSGQRDQPQHFGDGTRLSIL.

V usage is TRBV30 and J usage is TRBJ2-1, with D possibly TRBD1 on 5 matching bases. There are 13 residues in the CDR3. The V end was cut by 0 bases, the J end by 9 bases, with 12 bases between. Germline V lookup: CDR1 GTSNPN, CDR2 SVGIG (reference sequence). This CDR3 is CAWSVRQGGEQFF. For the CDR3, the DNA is TGTGCCTGGAGTGTAAGGCAGGGTGGTGAGCAGTTCTTC.

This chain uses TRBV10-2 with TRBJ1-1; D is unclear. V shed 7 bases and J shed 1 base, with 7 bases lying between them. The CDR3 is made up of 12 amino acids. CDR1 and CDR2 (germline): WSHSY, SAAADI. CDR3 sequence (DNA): TGCGCCAGCATATCAAAGAACACTGAAGCTTTCTTT. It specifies CASISKNTEAFF.

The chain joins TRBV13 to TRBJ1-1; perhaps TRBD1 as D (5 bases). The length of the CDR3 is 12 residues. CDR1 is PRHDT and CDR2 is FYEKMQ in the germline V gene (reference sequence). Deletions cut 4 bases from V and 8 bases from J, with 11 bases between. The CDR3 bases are TGTGCCAGCAGCTCTCACAGGCTAGAAGCTTTCTTT. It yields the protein CASSSHRLEAFF.

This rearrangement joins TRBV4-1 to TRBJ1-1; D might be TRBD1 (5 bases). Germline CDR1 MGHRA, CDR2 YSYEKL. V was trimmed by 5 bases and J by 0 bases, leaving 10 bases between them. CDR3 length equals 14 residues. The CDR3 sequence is CASSFDSMNTEAFF. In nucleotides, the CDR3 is TGCGCCAGCAGCTTTGACAGCATGAACACTGAAGCTTTCTTT.

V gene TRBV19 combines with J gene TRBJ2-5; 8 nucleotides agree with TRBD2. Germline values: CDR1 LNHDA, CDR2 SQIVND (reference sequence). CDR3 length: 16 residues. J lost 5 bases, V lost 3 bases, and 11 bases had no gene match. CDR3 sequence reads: CASSIFPREAIETQYF. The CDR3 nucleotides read TGTGCCAGTAGTATTTTCCCGCGGGAGGCCATCGAGACCCAGTACTTC.

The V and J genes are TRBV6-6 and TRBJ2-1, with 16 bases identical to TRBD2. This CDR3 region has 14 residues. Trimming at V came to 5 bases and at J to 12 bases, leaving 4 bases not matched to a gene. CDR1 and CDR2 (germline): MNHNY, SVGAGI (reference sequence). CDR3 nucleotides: TGTGCCAGCAGTGGGACTAGCGGGAGGGATGGGCAGTTCTTC. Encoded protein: CASSGTSGRDGQFF.

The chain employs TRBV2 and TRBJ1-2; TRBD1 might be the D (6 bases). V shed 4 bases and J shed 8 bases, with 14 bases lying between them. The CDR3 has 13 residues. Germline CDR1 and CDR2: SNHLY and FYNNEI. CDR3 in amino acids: CASSVGQGRGYTF. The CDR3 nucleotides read TGTGCCAGCAGTGTGGGGCAGGGGAGAGGCTACACCTTC.